Shown below are 23 T cell receptor beta chains from a single sample sequenced in a study of shared clonotypes between healthy human individuals. This table comes from immunoSEQ multiplex PCR, and its TCRdb copy is limited to in-frame clones, with some not included. The sample has a few hundred thousand clones; around 87% are singletons. Material: memory CD8+ T cells sorted from blood. Subset given: CD45RO+ cells pooled with CCR7-negative TemRA cells. These receptors all come from a man aged 18 to 35 in good health.

The CDR3 bases are TGTGCCAGCAGTTTACTGACTAGCGGGGGTTCCTACGAGCAGTACTTC. This gives the protein CASSLLTSGGSYEQYF. V is TRBV27 and J is TRBJ2-7; 12 bases match TRBD2. The germline gives CDR1 MNHEY, CDR2 SMNVEV (reference sequence). With V trimmed by 2 bases and J by 1 base, 3 bases remained unmatched. The CDR3 has 16 residues.

The chain links TRBV6-5 to TRBJ1-2; 8 bases are shared with TRBD1. This CDR3 has 15 amino acids. V trimming: 2 bases; J trimming: 8 bases; junction bases outside the gene matches: 10. Germline V gives CDR1 MNHEY, CDR2 SVGAGI. The CDR3 is CASSYAGGGFNGYTF. The CDR3 DNA reads as TGTGCCAGCAGTTACGCAGGGGGCGGGTTTAACGGCTACACCTTC.

The chain joins TRBV13 to TRBJ2-6; TRBD1 agrees at 7 bases. The CDR3 extends over 16 amino acids. After removal of 3 bases from V and 3 bases from J, the junction contained 5 bases not matched to a gene. The germline CDR1 and CDR2 sequences are PRHDT and FYEKMQ (reference sequence). Here the CDR3 DNA reads TGTGCCAGCAGCTTCGAGGGGGCATTTGGGGCCAACGTCCTGACTTTC. Translating gives CASSFEGAFGANVLTF.

This chain uses TRBV4-1 with TRBJ1-6; no firm D call. CDR1 and CDR2 (germline): MGHRA, YSYEKL. Trimming cost V 1 base and J 12 bases, with 7 bases left between them. CDR3 length: 12 amino acids. CDR3 sequence reads: CASSQGDLPLHF. CDR3 nucleotides: TGCGCCAGCAGCCAAGGGGATCTACCCCTCCACTTT.

CDR3: CASSTWDRGPGETQYF. The CDR3 bases are TGTGCCAGCAGCACCTGGGACAGGGGGCCCGGAGAGACCCAGTACTTC. The chain links TRBV9 to TRBJ2-5; 12 bases line up with TRBD1. The V gene's germline CDR1 is SGDLS and CDR2 YYNGEE. Trimming cost V 4 bases and J 4 bases; bases outside gene matches: 8. The CDR3 is 16 amino acids.

The chain employs TRBV28 and TRBJ2-7; D is perhaps TRBD1 (6 bases). Looked up from germline, CDR1 is MDHEN and CDR2 is SYDVKM. The CDR3 contains 16 residues. Trimming removed 3 bases from V and 0 bases from J, with 15 bases in between. The CDR3 spells CASSFYTGSPSYEQYF. The CDR3 coding sequence is TGTGCCAGCAGTTTCTATACAGGGTCCCCCTCCTACGAGCAGTACTTC.

The chain combines TRBV5-6 with TRBJ2-7; a possible D gene is TRBD1 (5 bases). The CDR3 contains 14 residues. Trimming removed 5 bases at V and 2 bases at J, with 14 bases between. CDR1 is SGHDT, CDR2 YYEEEE, per germline. Here the CDR3 reads CASSFSDITYEQYF. The CDR3 DNA reads TGTGCCAGCAGTTTCTCGGACATTACCTACGAGCAGTACTTC.

As concerns this clone: Other nucleotide sequences in the sample specify the same CDR3. The CDR3 DNA reads TGTGCCAGCAGCTTATTAGGCTTGGGAGCTTTCTTT. This codes for CASSLLGLGAFF. This sequence joins TRBV11-2 and TRBJ1-1; no firm D call. Germline assignment: CDR1 SGHAT and CDR2 FQNNGV. This CDR3 is built from 12 residues. V was shortened by 2 bases and J by 10 bases, with 11 bases between the two germline ends.

The V call is TRBV30, the J call TRBJ2-5; TRBD1 matches 11 bases. CDR3 length: 16 residues. Germline-derived CDR1 and CDR2 are GTSNPN and SVGIG (reference sequence). Unmatched junction bases numbered 11, after V lost 7 bases and J lost 1 base. The CDR3 coding sequence is TGTGCCTCCCGCCGGGACAGGGGGATCCTCCAAGAGACCCAGTACTTC. Protein sequence: CASRRDRGILQETQYF.

This clone was counted only a few times. The chain has TRBV28 and TRBJ1-6; 9 nucleotides align to TRBD1. J gave up 5 bases and V 5 bases, and 10 bases lay outside the gene matches. This CDR3 spans 17 amino acids. CDR1 is MDHEN and CDR2 is SYDVKM in the germline V gene. The CDR3 region has the DNA TGTGCCAGCAGTCGAGACCGGGACAGGGTCCATAATTCACCCCTCCACTTT. It specifies CASSRDRDRVHNSPLHF.

The sample holds one count of this clone. The chain carries TRBV2 and TRBJ1-1; D not certain. Germline lookup yields CDR1 SNHLY and CDR2 FYNNEI. V was cut by 10 bases and J by 1 base, with 13 bases left in between. This CDR3 spans 13 amino acids. CDR3 sequence (DNA): TGTGCCATCCCAATAGGGCAGAACACTGAAGCTTTCTTT. Protein sequence: CAIPIGQNTEAFF.

The rearrangement uses TRBV30 and TRBJ1-1; D gene uncertain. The CDR3 totals 15 residues. Trimming removed 2 bases from V and 1 base from J, with 14 bases in between. The germline V gene encodes CDR1 GTSNPN and CDR2 SVGIG (reference sequence). The CDR3 is CAWSPHPDGNTEAFF. The CDR3 DNA is TGTGCCTGGAGTCCCCACCCGGACGGGAACACTGAAGCTTTCTTT.

The J gene is TRBJ2-5, the V gene TRBV28, with D hard to call. The germline V gene has CDR1 MDHEN and CDR2 SYDVKM. The length of the CDR3 is 13 residues. V was shortened by 5 bases and J by 4 bases, with 11 bases between the two germline ends. The CDR3 sequence: CASSPFSGETQYF. CDR3 nucleotides: TGTGCCAGCAGTCCCTTTTCGGGAGAGACCCAGTACTTC.

CDR3 DNA sequence: TGTGCCAGCAGCGTAGCTGACAGGGCCTTGACAGATACGCAGTATTTT. Translating gives CASSVADRALTDTQYF. This chain joins TRBV9 and TRBJ2-3, with 7 bases aligning to TRBD1. The V segment lost 0 bases and the J segment 3 bases; nucleotides outside the gene matches: 7. The CDR3 covers 16 residues. Germline loops: CDR1 SGDLS, CDR2 YYNGEE.

The genes are TRBV28 and TRBJ2-7; D may be TRBD2 (5 bases). The length of the CDR3 is 16 residues. The V end was cut by 0 bases, the J end by 3 bases, with 15 bases between. Germline CDR1 and CDR2: MDHEN and SYDVKM. CDR3 protein: CASSLCPGEPYYEQYF. CDR3 bases: TGTGCCAGCAGTTTATGCCCCGGGGAGCCGTACTACGAGCAGTACTTC.

This chain joins TRBV5-6 and TRBJ2-1; TRBD2 matches 8 bases. Per the germline V gene, CDR1 is SGHDT and CDR2 is YYEEEE. The CDR3 length is 15 residues. Unmatched junction bases numbered 6, after V lost 3 bases and J lost 4 bases. The CDR3 region has the DNA TGTGCCAGCAGCTCCTTAGCGGGGATGTACAATGAGCAGTTCTTC. Protein product: CASSSLAGMYNEQFF.

Here the CDR3 DNA reads TGTGCCAGCAGTTTTTCAGGGGAAGACTATGGCTACACCTTC. Translated, it gives CASSFSGEDYGYTF. The chain uses TRBV28 and TRBJ1-2; perhaps TRBD1 as D (6 bases). This CDR3 spans 14 amino acids. Germline V lookup: CDR1 MDHEN, CDR2 SYDVKM. V lost 3 bases to trimming and J lost 3 bases, with 11 bases between them.

The genes are TRBV7-9 and TRBJ2-1; the D is unclear. Germline assignment: CDR1 SEHNR and CDR2 FQNEAQ (reference sequence). The ends were cut back, 5 bases at V and 4 bases at J, with 9 bases in the middle. The CDR3 sequence is 13 residues long. For the CDR3, the DNA is TGTGCCAGCAGCGCGGACGGGTACAATGAGCAGTTCTTC. Translated, it gives CASSADGYNEQFF.

V usage is TRBV11-2 and J usage is TRBJ2-5; D is unresolved. The ends were cut back, 0 bases at V and 5 bases at J, with 16 bases in the middle. The CDR3 contains 16 residues. Looked up from germline, CDR1 is SGHAT and CDR2 is FQNNGV. CDR3 sequence (DNA): TGTGCCAGCAGCTTAGATCGCACTATGGGGTTGGAGACCCAGTACTTC. Translating it yields CASSLDRTMGLETQYF.

The chain couples TRBV4-3 to TRBJ1-2, with D perhaps matching TRBD1 (5 bases). Germline-derived CDR1 and CDR2 are LGHNA and YSLEER. V dropped 1 base and J dropped 3 bases, with 18 bases sitting between them. The CDR3 has 17 residues. The CDR3 loop reads CASSQASGPGLDYGYTF. As DNA, the CDR3 is TGCGCCAGCAGCCAAGCGTCAGGGCCGGGGCTCGACTATGGCTACACCTTC.

The rearrangement uses TRBV7-9 and TRBJ2-1; TRBD2 matches at 10 bases. The germline V gene encodes CDR1 SEHNR and CDR2 FQNEAQ (reference sequence). The CDR3 has 15 residues. Germline trimming cut 4 bases from V and 2 bases from J; bases unmatched to any gene: 2. Here the CDR3 reads CASSSGTSAYNEQFF. The CDR3 region has the DNA TGTGCCAGCAGCTCCGGGACTAGCGCCTACAATGAGCAGTTCTTC.

The gene calls are TRBV5-6 and TRBJ1-5; unclear D gene. With 3 bases removed from V and 14 bases from J, the gap between germline ends came to 18 bases. There are 13 residues in the CDR3. The germline gives CDR1 SGHDT, CDR2 YYEEEE. The CDR3 DNA follows: TGTGCCAGCAGCTCCATGCTGTTCGGGCGGGAGCATTTT. Protein product: CASSSMLFGREHF.

The chain combines TRBV7-3 with TRBJ2-1; no definite D call. There are 16 residues in the CDR3. CDR1 and CDR2 (germline): SGHTA, FQGTGA. Trimming cost V 1 base and J 5 bases, with 15 bases left between them. CDR3 DNA: TGTGCCAGCAGCTTAATCCCTGAGAGACCCAACAATGAGCAGTTCTTC. As protein: CASSLIPERPNNEQFF.